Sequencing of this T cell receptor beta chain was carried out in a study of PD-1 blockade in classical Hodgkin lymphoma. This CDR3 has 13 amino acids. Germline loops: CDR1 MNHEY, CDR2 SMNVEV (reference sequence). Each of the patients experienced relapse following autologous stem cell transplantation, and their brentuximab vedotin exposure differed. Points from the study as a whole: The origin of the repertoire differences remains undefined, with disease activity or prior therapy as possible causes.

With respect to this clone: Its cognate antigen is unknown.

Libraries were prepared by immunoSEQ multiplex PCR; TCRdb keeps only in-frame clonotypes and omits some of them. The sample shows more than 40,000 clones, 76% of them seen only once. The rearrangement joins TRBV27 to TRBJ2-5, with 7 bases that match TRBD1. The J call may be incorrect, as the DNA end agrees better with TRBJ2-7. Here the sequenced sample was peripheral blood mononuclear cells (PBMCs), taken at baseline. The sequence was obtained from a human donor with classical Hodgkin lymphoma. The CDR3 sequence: CASSALTGDEQYF. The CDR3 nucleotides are TGTGCCAGCAGTGCCCTCACAGGGGACGAGCAGTACTTC.